The clone carrying this T cell receptor (beta chain) was seen repeatedly, ten times or more. What it binds is not known. Germline CDR1 reads SGHDN; CDR2 reads FVKESK. The CDR3 sequence is 14 residues long. V was cut by 4 bases and J by 4 bases, with 13 bases left in between. In TCRdb, the PCR reads were re-called with MiXCR into one record per CDR3 protein. The table includes about 97,000 distinct CDR3 sequences, 30% to 45% detected once. This sample stems from a study of molecular identifiers for immune sequencing clone quantification. Study-wide results and caveats: Clonotypes topping 20 RNA copies carried over 97% of effector molecules but under 1% of naive ones.

This receptor was identified in a human donor in good health. Some libraries in this study had Jurkat cell RNA spiked in. The rearrangement uses TRBV14 and TRBJ2-5; D remains unclear. Sequencing was performed on naive CD8+ T cells from blood, with Jurkat cell RNA spiked in. Subset noted: FACS-sorted CD8+CD4-CCR7+CD45RA+ naive T cells. The CDR3 protein is CASSRTRTGETQYF. In nucleotides, the CDR3 is TGTGCCAGCAGCCGCACCCGGACCGGAGAGACCCAGTACTTC. Using reference TRBV14 and TRBJ2-5 for the parts outside the CDR3, the full variable domain is EAGVTQFPSHSVIEKGQTVTLRCDPISGHDNLYWYRRVMGKEIKFLLHFVKESKQDESGMPNNRFLAERTGGTYSTLKVQPAELEDSGVYFCASSRTRTGETQYFGPGTRLLVL.